This T cell receptor (beta chain) was recovered during a study of T cells after yellow fever vaccination. TCRdb re-called the 5' RACE reads through MiXCR, storing one row per CDR3 protein. The table has tens of thousands of distinct CDR3 sequences, 7.5% to 9% seen once; the top ten hold roughly 41%. The study's findings and limits: Weaker, the secondary response peaked sooner, at day 5 versus 15.

A word on this clonotype: Its specificity is not known.

Germline CDR1 is MRHNA and CDR2 is SNTAGT. V lost 0 bases and J 6 bases, leaving 3 bases between the germline ends. This CDR3 has 12 amino acids. This rearrangement joins TRBV6-4 to TRBJ2-1; D remains unclear. This material consisted of CD8+ T cells sorted from PBMCs, taken on the day of the yellow fever booster vaccination. This TCR derives from a man between 25 and 39 years old who received the YFV17D yellow fever vaccine. The CDR3 region is CASSDSGNEQFF. The CDR3 bases are TGTGCCAGCAGTGACTCAGGCAATGAGCAGTTCTTC.